The clone carrying this T cell receptor beta chain was observed once. Its antigen is unknown. The V gene's germline CDR1 is SGHRS and CDR2 YFSETQ. The CDR3 runs to 14 residues. V lost 3 bases, J lost 6 bases, and 6 bases stayed unmatched. The data stem from a study of human versus mouse CDR3 diversity and MHC coevolution. General study findings and limits: Humans had the largest estimated TCR beta repertoire, about 1.6 million clonotypes.

Profiled with immunoSEQ multiplex PCR; TCRdb holds only in-frame clones, not every one. Of about 80,000 clones detected, 93% appear once; the ten largest clones hold approximately 1.5%. The chain carries TRBV5-1 and TRBJ1-2; TRBD1 agrees at 9 bases. The sequence came from a person between 30 and 69 years old in good health. Sequencing was done on a sample of naive CD4+ T cells from blood. Noted subset: CD45RO-negative CD62L-positive naive CD4 T cells. Here the CDR3 DNA reads TGCGCCAGCAGCTGGGGACAGGGCGGGAATGGCTACACCTTC. It encodes CASSWGQGGNGYTF.